This TCR beta chain derives from a study of Graves' ophthalmopathy and Graves' hyperthyroidism. Regarding the study as a whole: Blood samples also showed most expanded thyroid clonotypes exceeding 0.001 frequency.

RNA transcripts were the source from which TCR beta CDR3 regions were amplified. First-round RT-PCR employed HTBI primers, with a second-round multiplex PCR after it. Each CDR3 protein is one row after TCRdb ran MiXCR on the multiplex PCR reads. This sample has over 650,000 distinct CDR3 sequences, with about 38% found just once. Points on this clonotype: As yet, its antigen is unknown. The junction differs from germline at one of its ends, possibly a read error.

The diagnosis combined clinical symptoms, thyroxine, TRAb, thyroid ultrasound and orbital computed tomography scans. The germline CDR1 and CDR2 sequences are ENHRY and SYGVKD. The CDR3 sequence is 12 residues long. The receptor was derived from an adult man with Graves' ophthalmopathy. The chain joins TRBV10-3 to TRBJ1-5; D is undetermined. Source material: peripheral blood. The CDR3 nucleotides are TGTGCCAGCAGTCAGAATCGGGAACCCCAGCATTTT. This translates into CASSQNREPQHF.